The entry that follows covers one TCR beta chain sequence. This sample was taken from a study of CD8 T cells in ankylosing spondylitis. One entry per CDR3 protein, called by TCRdb with MiXCR from the 5' RACE reads. This table holds around 250,000 distinct CDR3 sequences, 32% found once. Looked up from germline, CDR1 is SGDLS and CDR2 is YYNGEE. The CDR3 consists of 15 residues. V was pared by 0 bases and J by 3 bases, with 11 bases between. The clonotype comes from a male donor with ankylosing spondylitis or in good health (not recorded which). Source material: blood, either unsorted or a sorted T cell fraction (not recorded which). The rearrangement links TRBV9 to TRBJ2-3; D assignment may be TRBD1 or TRBD2 (5 bases each). The DNA for the CDR3 is TGTGCCAGCAGCGTAGAGGGGACGGGGACAGATACGCAGTATTTT. Its translation: CASSVEGTGTDTQYF.